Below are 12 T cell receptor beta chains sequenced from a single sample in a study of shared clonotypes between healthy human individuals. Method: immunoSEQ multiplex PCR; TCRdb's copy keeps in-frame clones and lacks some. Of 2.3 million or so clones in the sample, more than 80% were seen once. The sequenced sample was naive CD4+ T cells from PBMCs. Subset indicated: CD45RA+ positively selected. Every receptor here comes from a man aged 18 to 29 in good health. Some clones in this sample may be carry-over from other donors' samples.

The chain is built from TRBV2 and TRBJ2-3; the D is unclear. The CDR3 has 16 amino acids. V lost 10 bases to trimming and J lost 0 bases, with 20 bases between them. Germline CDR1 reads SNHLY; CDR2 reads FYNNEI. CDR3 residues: CATTPGRMTSTDTQYF. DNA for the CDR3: TGTGCCACGACCCCGGGCAGGATGACTAGCACAGATACGCAGTATTTT.

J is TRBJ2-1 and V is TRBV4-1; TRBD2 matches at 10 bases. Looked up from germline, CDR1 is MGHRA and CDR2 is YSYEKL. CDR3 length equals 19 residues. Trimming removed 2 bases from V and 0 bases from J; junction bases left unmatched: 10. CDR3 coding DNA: TGCGCCAGCAGCCAACGCGGACTAGCGGAGGGGAGCTCCTACAATGAGCAGTTCTTC. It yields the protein CASSQRGLAEGSSYNEQFF.

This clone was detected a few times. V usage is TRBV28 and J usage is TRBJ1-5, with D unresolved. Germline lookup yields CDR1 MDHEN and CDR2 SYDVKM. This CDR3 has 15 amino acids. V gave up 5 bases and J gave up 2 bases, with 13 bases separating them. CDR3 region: CASSLERWGNQPQHF. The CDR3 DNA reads TGTGCCAGCAGTCTGGAGAGGTGGGGCAATCAGCCCCAGCATTTT.

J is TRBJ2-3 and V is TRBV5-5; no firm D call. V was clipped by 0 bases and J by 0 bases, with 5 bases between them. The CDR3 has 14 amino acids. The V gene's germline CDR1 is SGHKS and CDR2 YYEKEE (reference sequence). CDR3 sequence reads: CASSLGQSTDTQYF. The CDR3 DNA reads TGTGCCAGCAGCTTGGGTCAGAGCACAGATACGCAGTATTTT.

The CDR3 bases are TGTGCCAGCAGCTTGGGAGGGACAGGGTTAAACTATGGCTACACCTTC. Its translation is CASSLGGTGLNYGYTF. The chain carries TRBV5-4 and TRBJ1-2; 9 bases fit TRBD1. The CDR3 spans 16 residues. V dropped 0 bases and J dropped 2; count of bases not matched to a gene: 5. CDR1 is SGHNT, CDR2 YYREEE, per germline (reference sequence).

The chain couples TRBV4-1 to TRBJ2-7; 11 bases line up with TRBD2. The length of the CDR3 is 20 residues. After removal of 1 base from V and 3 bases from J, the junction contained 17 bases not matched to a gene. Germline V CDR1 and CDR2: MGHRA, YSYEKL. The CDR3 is CASSQAGGKLWGLADYEQYF. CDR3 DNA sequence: TGCGCCAGCAGCCAAGCCGGCGGGAAATTGTGGGGACTAGCGGACTACGAGCAGTACTTC.

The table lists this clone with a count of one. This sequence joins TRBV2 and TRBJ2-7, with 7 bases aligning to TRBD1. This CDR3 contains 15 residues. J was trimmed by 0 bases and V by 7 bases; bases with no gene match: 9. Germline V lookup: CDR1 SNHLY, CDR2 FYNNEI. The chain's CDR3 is CASKFTGDPSYEQYF. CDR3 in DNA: TGTGCCAGCAAGTTTACAGGGGATCCCTCCTACGAGCAGTACTTC.

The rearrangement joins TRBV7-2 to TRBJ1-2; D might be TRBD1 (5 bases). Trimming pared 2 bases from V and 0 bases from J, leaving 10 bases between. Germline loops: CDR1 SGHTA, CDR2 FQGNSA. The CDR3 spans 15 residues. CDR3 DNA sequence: TGTGCCAGCAGCTTATCCAGACAGCCTAACTATGGCTACACCTTC. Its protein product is CASSLSRQPNYGYTF.

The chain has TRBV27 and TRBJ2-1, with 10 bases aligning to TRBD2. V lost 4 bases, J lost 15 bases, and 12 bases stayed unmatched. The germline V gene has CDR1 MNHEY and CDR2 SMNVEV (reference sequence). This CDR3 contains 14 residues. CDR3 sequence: CASSWVSSGSLPFF. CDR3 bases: TGTGCCAGCAGTTGGGTATCTAGCGGGAGCTTACCGTTCTTC.

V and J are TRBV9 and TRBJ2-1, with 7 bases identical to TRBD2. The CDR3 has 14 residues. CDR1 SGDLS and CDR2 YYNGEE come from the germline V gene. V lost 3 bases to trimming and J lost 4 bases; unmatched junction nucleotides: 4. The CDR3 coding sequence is TGTGCCAGCAGCGGGGTAGCGGGTTACAATGAGCAGTTCTTC. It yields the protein CASSGVAGYNEQFF.

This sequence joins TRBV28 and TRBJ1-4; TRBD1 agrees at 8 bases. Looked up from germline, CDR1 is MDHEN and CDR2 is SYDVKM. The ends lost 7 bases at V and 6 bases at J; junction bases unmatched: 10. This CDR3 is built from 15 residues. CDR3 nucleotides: TGTGCCAGCACCCAGACAGGGGCGGGGGATGAAAAACTGTTTTTT. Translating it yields CASTQTGAGDEKLFF.

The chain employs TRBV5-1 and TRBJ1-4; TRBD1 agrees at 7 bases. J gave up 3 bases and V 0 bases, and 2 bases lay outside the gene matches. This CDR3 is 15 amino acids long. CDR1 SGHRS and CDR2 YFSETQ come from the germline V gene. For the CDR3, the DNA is TGCGCCAGCAGCTTGGAAGGGGGCTCTAATGAAAAACTGTTTTTT. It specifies CASSLEGGSNEKLFF.